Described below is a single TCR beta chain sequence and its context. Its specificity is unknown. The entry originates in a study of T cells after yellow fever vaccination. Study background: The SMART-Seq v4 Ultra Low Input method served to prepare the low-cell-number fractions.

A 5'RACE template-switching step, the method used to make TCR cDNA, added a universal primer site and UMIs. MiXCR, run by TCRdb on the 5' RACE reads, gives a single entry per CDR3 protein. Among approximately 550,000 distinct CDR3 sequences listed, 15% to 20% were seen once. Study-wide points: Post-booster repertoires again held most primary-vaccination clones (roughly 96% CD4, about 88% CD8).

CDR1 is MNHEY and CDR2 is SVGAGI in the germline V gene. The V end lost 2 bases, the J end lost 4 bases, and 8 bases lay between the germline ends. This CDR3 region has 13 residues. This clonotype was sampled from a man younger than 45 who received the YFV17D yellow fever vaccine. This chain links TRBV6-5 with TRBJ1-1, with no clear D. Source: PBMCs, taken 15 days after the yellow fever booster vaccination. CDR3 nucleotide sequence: TGTGCCAGCAGTTACAGGGCTCCCACTGAAGCTTTCTTT. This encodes CASSYRAPTEAFF.